This T cell receptor beta chain was documented in a study of OX40 agonist ivuxolimab in advanced cancers. The overall study: Patients were infused with ivuxolimab every 2 weeks at 0.01 to 10 mg/kg. Study conclusions and caveats: Also present in some nonresponders was a low level of normalized T-cell clonal expansion.

Only in-frame clones appear in the TCRdb table, and some are missing; sequencing was by immunoSEQ multiplex PCR. The sample has tens of thousands of clones, about 80% seen once; the top ten hold about 2.5%. This clone came up once. Its antigen is unknown. CDR1 and CDR2 from the germline V gene are LNHDA and SQIVND (reference sequence). The length of the CDR3 is 16 residues. V lost 6 bases to trimming and J lost 2 bases; unmatched junction nucleotides: 5. Sequences were derived from CD4+ or CD8+ T cells sorted from blood, sampled in a trial of the OX40 agonist ivuxolimab. This receptor was identified in an adult with an advanced solid tumor such as melanoma, head and neck, liver or kidney cancer. The rearrangement uses TRBV19 and TRBJ1-5; TRBD1 aligns across 12 bases. CDR3 bases: TGTGCCAGTAGCGGGACAGGGGGCGGTGGCAATCAGCCCCAGCATTTT. This encodes CASSGTGGGGNQPQHF.